The text below deals with one TCR beta chain. Original handling: Using reference gene primer amplification, nucleated cell counts were estimated. The assay was immunoSEQ multiplex PCR, and TCRdb's table has in-frame clones only and misses some. V and J calls and clone size are those listed in that table; D and trimming were worked out from the DNA. The top ten clones hold approximately 2% of a sample with about 130,000 clones, approximately 80% of them seen once. The sample comes from a study of blood T cell repertoires in COVID-19. As for the study in general: COVID-19 samples from acute and convalescent phases originated in the United States, Italy and Spain. PBMCs, B-cell-depleted T cells, or T cells provided the cDNA or gDNA that made up the material.

CDR1 is KGHDR, CDR2 SFDVKD, per germline. Unmatched junction bases numbered 8, after V lost 7 bases and J lost 4 bases. The CDR3 consists of 14 residues. Material for sequencing was peripheral blood. This sequence originates from a man between 65 and 85 years old with acute or convalescent COVID-19. The chain carries TRBV24-1 and TRBJ2-5, with 7 bases identical to TRBD1. The CDR3 sequence is CATSRGGLGETQYF. CDR3 sequence (DNA): TGTGCCACCAGCCGAGGGGGCTTGGGAGAGACCCAGTACTTC.